Shown below are 24 T cell receptor beta chains from a single sample sequenced in a study of PD-1 blockade in mismatch repair-deficient tumors. Using immunoSEQ multiplex PCR, the repertoire was profiled, and TCRdb retains in-frame clones only, with some absent. The sample lists tens of thousands of clones, around 80% occurring once. Material: peripheral blood, obtained 44 weeks after starting pembrolizumab. The source of these receptors is an adult with mismatch repair-deficient cancer.

The chain couples TRBV27 to TRBJ2-3; 7 bases match TRBD2. Germline CDR1 MNHEY, CDR2 SMNVEV (reference sequence). The trim removed 8 bases at V and 0 bases at J, leaving 2 bases unmatched. CDR3 size: 13 residues. CDR3 protein: CASGRGSTDTQYF. The DNA for the CDR3 is TGTGCCAGCGGGCGGGGGAGCACAGATACGCAGTATTTT.

The chain has TRBV5-6 and TRBJ1-1; 8 nucleotides match TRBD1. The CDR3 sequence is 14 residues long. Germline loops: CDR1 SGHDT, CDR2 YYEEEE. Unmatched junction bases numbered 5, after V lost 3 bases and J lost 4 bases. The CDR3 reads CASSSRQGLTEAFF. DNA for the CDR3: TGTGCCAGCAGCTCCAGACAGGGGCTCACTGAAGCTTTCTTT.

This chain links TRBV7-2 with TRBJ2-1, with no clear D. The germline V gene encodes CDR1 SGHTA and CDR2 FQGNSA. The CDR3 consists of 12 residues. V was clipped by 1 base and J by 7 bases, with 5 bases between them. The CDR3 loop reads CASSLGANEQFF. The CDR3 coding sequence is TGTGCCAGCAGCTTAGGCGCAAATGAGCAGTTCTTC.

This clone was observed a single time. The rearrangement links TRBV29-1 to TRBJ2-7; D call uncertain. The CDR3 spans 13 residues. Per the germline V gene, CDR1 is SQVTM and CDR2 is ANQGSEA. The ends were cut back, 2 bases at V and 1 base at J, with 9 bases in the middle. The DNA for the CDR3 is TGCAGCGTTGAACGATACGGTTCCTACGAGCAGTACTTC. This encodes CSVERYGSYEQYF.

The gene calls are TRBV11-3 and TRBJ2-7, with a tentative D call TRBD2 (6 bases). There are 14 residues in the CDR3. Deletions cut 2 bases from V and 5 bases from J, with 13 bases between. Germline V CDR1 and CDR2: SGHNT, YENEEA. This CDR3 is CASSLMAGRHEQYF. CDR3 sequence (DNA): TGTGCCAGCAGCTTAATGGCAGGGAGGCACGAGCAGTACTTC.

V gene TRBV4-3 combines with J gene TRBJ2-7; no clear D. From germline, CDR1 is LGHNA and CDR2 YSLEER. Trimming pared 6 bases from V and 3 bases from J, leaving 18 bases between. The CDR3 contains 15 residues. The DNA of the CDR3 is TGCGCCAGCAGTCCAAGATTGGGGTACAGCTACGAGCAGTACTTC. This sequence encodes CASSPRLGYSYEQYF.

V is TRBV10-3 and J is TRBJ2-3; D gene uncertain. CDR1 is ENHRY and CDR2 is SYGVKD in the germline V gene. V was shortened by 7 bases and J by 2 bases, with 13 bases between the two germline ends. The CDR3 has 14 residues. This CDR3 is CAITRSANTDTQYF. The CDR3 DNA sequence: TGTGCCATCACTAGGTCCGCCAACACAGATACGCAGTATTTT.

This chain connects TRBV13 to TRBJ1-1; tentative D call: TRBD1 (5 bases). Germline assignment: CDR1 PRHDT and CDR2 FYEKMQ (reference sequence). There are 14 residues in the CDR3. Trimming removed 2 bases at V and 5 bases at J, with 12 bases between. The CDR3 sequence: CASSLRSRVTEAFF. Written as DNA, the CDR3 is TGTGCCAGCAGCTTAAGGTCCAGGGTAACTGAAGCTTTCTTT.

The chain combines TRBV27 with TRBJ2-7; 9 positions match TRBD1. V lost 4 bases and J lost 5; bases outside the gene matches: 9. CDR3 size: 15 residues. Germline V gives CDR1 MNHEY, CDR2 SMNVEV (reference sequence). The CDR3 is CASSWGTGGTDEQYF. In DNA, the CDR3 is TGTGCCAGCAGTTGGGGTACAGGGGGCACGGACGAGCAGTACTTC.

CDR3 region: CASSLRSGTVNTEAFF. As DNA, the CDR3 is TGTGCCAGCAGCTTAAGATCCGGGACAGTGAACACTGAAGCTTTCTTT. The chain employs TRBV5-5 and TRBJ1-1; 7 bases line up with TRBD1. V gave up 2 bases and J gave up 0 bases; unmatched junction bases: 7. Germline V lookup: CDR1 SGHKS, CDR2 YYEKEE (reference sequence). There are 16 residues in the CDR3.

This chain joins TRBV5-1 and TRBJ2-7; possibly TRBD1 or TRBD2 for D (6 bases each). The V gene lost 0 bases and the J gene lost 3 bases, with 10 bases spanning the gap. Germline V CDR1 and CDR2: SGHRS, YFSETQ. CDR3 size: 14 residues. The CDR3 loop reads CASSLAGGDYEQYF. DNA for the CDR3: TGCGCCAGCAGCTTGGCCGGGGGCGACTACGAGCAGTACTTC.

The gene calls are TRBV28 and TRBJ2-1, with a tentative D call TRBD1 (5 bases). V gave up 6 bases and J gave up 0 bases, with 24 bases separating them. This CDR3 contains 19 residues. Looked up from germline, CDR1 is MDHEN and CDR2 is SYDVKM. The CDR3 nucleotides read TGTGCCAGCAGACAAAGGGGTGTTCCCCTCGGTAACTCCTACAATGAGCAGTTCTTC. It is translated as CASRQRGVPLGNSYNEQFF.

V and J are TRBV18 and TRBJ1-3, with TRBD1 as a possible D gene (5 bases). The length of the CDR3 is 16 residues. Germline CDR1 and CDR2: KGHSH and LQKENI. Trimming shortened V by 4 bases and J by 0 bases, and 13 bases separated the two germline ends. CDR3 loop: CASSLWGTSSGNTIYF. The CDR3 DNA is TGTGCCAGCTCACTATGGGGGACGAGCTCTGGAAACACCATATATTTT.

The chain uses TRBV2 and TRBJ2-3; D is possibly TRBD1 (6 bases). Germline values: CDR1 SNHLY, CDR2 FYNNEI. V was cut by 2 bases and J by 0 bases, with 15 bases left in between. The CDR3 totals 17 residues. The CDR3 sequence: CASSESPYRASTDTQYF. The CDR3 nucleotides read TGTGCCAGCAGTGAATCACCATACAGGGCTAGCACAGATACGCAGTATTTT.

This chain links TRBV19 with TRBJ1-2; D remains ambiguous. The CDR3 length is 13 residues. The ends were cut back, 6 bases at V and 0 bases at J, with 8 bases in the middle. CDR1 is LNHDA, CDR2 SQIVND, per germline (reference sequence). This CDR3 reads CASRSPTNYGYTF. The CDR3 DNA sequence: TGTGCCAGTAGATCCCCGACTAACTATGGCTACACCTTC.

V and J are TRBV4-2 and TRBJ1-4; 10 nucleotides align to TRBD1. CDR3 length equals 15 residues. CDR1 is LGHNA and CDR2 is YNFKEQ in the germline V gene. The ends lost 6 bases at V and 7 bases at J; junction bases unmatched: 8. The CDR3 nucleotides read TGTGCCAGCAGTTCAGCGACAGGGGGCGGTGAAAAACTGTTTTTT. Protein product: CASSSATGGGEKLFF.

The chain links TRBV7-8 to TRBJ2-7, with a possible D match to TRBD2 (6 bases). The germline V gene has CDR1 SGHVS and CDR2 FQNEAQ. V gave up 4 bases and J gave up 0 bases, with 13 bases separating them. The CDR3 has 15 residues. DNA of the CDR3: TGTGCCAGCAGCTCCCTGGGGGGATACTCCTACGAGCAGTACTTC. The encoded protein is CASSSLGGYSYEQYF. The whole variable domain, remainder taken from reference TRBV7-8 and TRBJ2-7, is GAGVSQSPRYKVAKRGQDVALRCDPISGHVSLFWYQQALGQGPEFLTYFQNEAQLDKSGLPSDRFFAERPEGSVSTLKIQRTQQEDSAVYLCASSSLGGYSYEQYFGPGTRLTVT.

The chain carries TRBV19 and TRBJ1-2; TRBD1 is a possible D gene (6 bases). The CDR3 totals 13 residues. V dropped 3 bases and J dropped 7 bases, with 12 bases sitting between them. Germline lookup yields CDR1 LNHDA and CDR2 SQIVND (reference sequence). The CDR3 DNA follows: TGTGCCAGTAGTATGGGCGACAGGTCTGGCTACACCTTC. This encodes CASSMGDRSGYTF. The whole variable domain, filled in from reference TRBV19 and TRBJ1-2, reads DGGITQSPKYLFRKEGQNVTLSCEQNLNHDAMYWYRQDPGQGLRLIYYSQIVNDFQKGDIAEGYSVSREKKESFPLTVTSAQKNPTAFYLCASSMGDRSGYTFGSGTRLTVV.

This chain links TRBV7-9 with TRBJ2-7; either TRBD1 or TRBD2 may fit D (5 bases each). This CDR3 is 13 amino acids long. V was cut by 4 bases and J by 3 bases, with 10 bases left in between. Germline CDR1 SEHNR, CDR2 FQNEAQ (reference sequence). The CDR3: CASSSGTSYEQYF. DNA of the CDR3: TGTGCCAGCAGCTCCGGGACGAGCTACGAGCAGTACTTC.

The chain is built from TRBV19 and TRBJ2-1, with 9 bases aligning to TRBD1. Trimming removed 4 bases from V and 6 bases from J; junction bases left unmatched: 10. The CDR3 loop spans 16 amino acids. The V gene's germline CDR1 is LNHDA and CDR2 SQIVND (reference sequence). CDR3 loop: CASSNLGDRDFNEQFF. The CDR3 DNA reads TGTGCCAGTAGTAACCTGGGGGACAGGGATTTCAATGAGCAGTTCTTC.

The gene calls are TRBV7-9 and TRBJ2-5; D call uncertain. This CDR3 contains 14 residues. Germline V gene data show CDR1 as SEHNR and CDR2 as FQNEAQ (reference sequence). The V gene lost 5 bases and the J gene lost 2 bases, with 12 bases spanning the gap. The CDR3 bases are TGTGCCAGCAGCATCAAGGGCCATCAAGAGACCCAGTACTTC. Protein: CASSIKGHQETQYF.

The chain links TRBV19 to TRBJ2-1; 10 bases agree with TRBD2. The CDR3 sequence is 15 residues long. V lost 4 bases, J lost 5 bases, and 5 bases stayed unmatched. Germline V gene lookup returns CDR1 LNHDA and CDR2 SQIVND (reference sequence). The CDR3 is CASSKSGRANNEQFF. DNA of the CDR3: TGTGCCAGTAGTAAAAGCGGGAGGGCCAACAATGAGCAGTTCTTC.

This clone was counted between two and nine times. The chain has TRBV6-1 and TRBJ2-4; 10 positions agree with TRBD1. The germline CDR1 and CDR2 sequences are MNHNS and SASEGT. With V trimmed by 1 base and J by 8 bases, 2 bases remained unmatched. The CDR3 sequence is 14 residues long. CDR3 amino acids: CASSEGQGADIQYF. CDR3 sequence (DNA): TGTGCCAGCAGTGAAGGACAGGGGGCGGACATTCAGTACTTC.

The rearrangement links TRBV19 to TRBJ1-2; 9 nucleotides align to TRBD1. Germline CDR1 LNHDA, CDR2 SQIVND (reference sequence). This CDR3 has 15 residues. Losses at the gene ends were 5 bases for V and 3 bases for J; bases not matched to a gene: 7. The CDR3 DNA follows: TGTGCCAGTAGTTTCCCGGGACAGGGACACTATGGCTACACCTTC. Protein product: CASSFPGQGHYGYTF.